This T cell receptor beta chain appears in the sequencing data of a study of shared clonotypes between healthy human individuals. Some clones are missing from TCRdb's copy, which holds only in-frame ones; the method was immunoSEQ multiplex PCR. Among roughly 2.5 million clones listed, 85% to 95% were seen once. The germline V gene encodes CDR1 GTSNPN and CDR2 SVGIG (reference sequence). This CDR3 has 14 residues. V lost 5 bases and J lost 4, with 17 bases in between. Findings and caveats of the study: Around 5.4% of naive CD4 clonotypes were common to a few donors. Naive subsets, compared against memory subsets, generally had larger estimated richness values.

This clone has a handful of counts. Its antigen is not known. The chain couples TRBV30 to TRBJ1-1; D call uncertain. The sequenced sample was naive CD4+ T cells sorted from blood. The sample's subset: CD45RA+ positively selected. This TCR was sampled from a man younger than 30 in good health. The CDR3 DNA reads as TGTGCCTGGGCGAACTGGTACGAAGGCACTGAAGCTTTCTTT. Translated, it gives CAWANWYEGTEAFF.